The 23 T cell receptor beta chains below were found in one sample sequenced in a study of cytomegalovirus exposure and HLA in healthy donors. Both 60 Vbeta primers and 13 Jbeta primers went into the PCR. Clones were sequenced by immunoSEQ multiplex PCR, and TCRdb holds only the in-frame ones, with some missing. The repertoire has around 150,000 clones, 75% to 85% of them found once; the top ten carry 1.2% to 1.5%. Specimen: PBMCs. These receptors originate from a woman in her thirties or forties in good health and CMV-seronegative.

This chain connects TRBV5-1 to TRBJ2-1; 11 bases are a match to TRBD1. Looked up from germline, CDR1 is SGHRS and CDR2 is YFSETQ. V trimming: 4 bases; J trimming: 4 bases; junction bases outside the gene matches: 10. The CDR3 is 17 residues long. The CDR3 protein is CASSSSTDRGRYNEQFF. The CDR3 region has the DNA TGCGCCAGCAGCAGCTCTACGGACAGGGGGCGTTACAATGAGCAGTTCTTC.

The chain couples TRBV30 to TRBJ2-2; D is possibly TRBD1 (6 bases). CDR1 and CDR2 from the germline V gene are GTSNPN and SVGIG (reference sequence). Trimming took 5 bases from V and 1 from J, leaving 8 bases between them. This CDR3 has 13 amino acids. For the CDR3, the DNA is TGTGCCTGGTCGGGACAGAACACCGGGGAGCTGTTTTTT. This codes for CAWSGQNTGELFF. The full variable domain, completed using reference TRBV30 and TRBJ2-2, is SQTIHQWPATLVQPVGSPLSLECTVEGTSNPNLYWYRQAAGRGLQLLFYSVGIGQISSEVPQNLSASRPQDRQFILSSKKLLLSDSGFYLCAWSGQNTGELFFGEGSRLTVL.

The V call is TRBV7-2, the J call TRBJ1-2; 8 bases fit TRBD1. Trimming cost V 0 bases and J 8 bases; bases outside gene matches: 5. Germline CDR1 SGHTA, CDR2 FQGNSA. This CDR3 is 14 amino acids long. The CDR3 coding sequence is TGTGCCAGCAGCTTAGCTGACAGGGGAATCGGCTACACCTTC. Amino acid sequence: CASSLADRGIGYTF.

CDR3 nucleotides: TGTGCCAGCGCTAAACTGGGACATGACCTCACAGATACGCAGTATTTT. This codes for CASAKLGHDLTDTQYF. This sequence joins TRBV19 and TRBJ2-3, with TRBD1 as a possible D gene (6 bases). V dropped 9 bases and J dropped 2 bases, with 21 bases sitting between them. The CDR3 runs to 16 residues. Germline-derived CDR1 and CDR2 are LNHDA and SQIVND (reference sequence).

About this clone itself: Other DNA sequences within the sample encode an identical CDR3. CDR3 in amino acids: CASSFGGNTEAFF. The CDR3 DNA is TGCGCCAGCAGCTTCGGTGGGAACACTGAAGCTTTCTTT. The chain uses TRBV5-1 and TRBJ1-1; D call uncertain. In germline, CDR1 is SGHRS, CDR2 YFSETQ. Trimming removed 2 bases from V and 1 base from J, with 6 bases in between. This CDR3 contains 13 residues.

The gene calls are TRBV7-9 and TRBJ2-7; no firm D call. The germline V gene has CDR1 SEHNR and CDR2 FQNEAQ (reference sequence). The CDR3 sequence is 14 residues long. Deletions cut 7 bases from V and 4 bases from J, with 17 bases between. The CDR3 DNA reads TGTGCCAGCACCCCTCATCCGGGTCTTTACGAGCAGTACTTC. Protein product: CASTPHPGLYEQYF. Variable domain in full (rest from reference TRBV7-9 and TRBJ2-7): DTGVSQNPRHKITKRGQNVTFRCDPISEHNRLYWYRQTLGQGPEFLTYFQNEAQLEKSRLLSDRFSAERPKGSFSTLEIQRTEQGDSAMYLCASTPHPGLYEQYFGPGTRLTVT.

Here the CDR3 DNA reads TGTGCCAGTAGTCCCGGGACAGTCTATGGCTACACCTTC. As protein: CASSPGTVYGYTF. This chain links TRBV19 with TRBJ1-2, with TRBD1 matching over 7 bases. In germline, CDR1 is LNHDA, CDR2 SQIVND (reference sequence). Trimming took 5 bases from V and 4 from J; bases not matched to a gene: 4. The CDR3 extends over 13 amino acids.

The V call is TRBV4-1, the J call TRBJ2-1; D possibly corresponds to TRBD2 (5 bases). Germline V gene data show CDR1 as MGHRA and CDR2 as YSYEKL. There are 15 residues in the CDR3. V lost 4 bases and J lost 0, with 10 bases in between. The CDR3 sequence is CASSPTSSSYNEQFF. The CDR3 DNA follows: TGCGCCAGCAGCCCTACTAGTAGCTCCTACAATGAGCAGTTCTTC.

The genes are TRBV15 and TRBJ2-5; D is undetermined. This CDR3 is built from 13 residues. Germline loops: CDR1 LNHNV, CDR2 YYDKDF (reference sequence). V lost 0 bases, J lost 5 bases, and 7 bases lay in between. CDR3: CATSRENSETQYF. The CDR3 nucleotides are TGTGCCACCAGCAGAGAGAACAGTGAGACCCAGTACTTC.

The CDR3, as DNA: TGTGCCACCCAGAGGGCGGGACAGTCATTCTACGAGCAGTACTTC. Amino acid sequence: CATQRAGQSFYEQYF. The chain links TRBV15 to TRBJ2-7; D is perhaps TRBD1 (7 bases). The CDR3 totals 15 residues. Trimming took off 8 bases at V and 3 bases at J, with 20 bases between the two ends. The germline gives CDR1 LNHNV, CDR2 YYDKDF (reference sequence).

This chain connects TRBV7-2 to TRBJ1-5, with TRBD1 matching over 7 bases. J was trimmed by 6 bases and V by 5 bases; bases with no gene match: 7. The germline V gene encodes CDR1 SGHTA and CDR2 FQGNSA. CDR3 length: 14 residues. CDR3 DNA: TGTGCCAGCAGCCCTCGACAGGGAGGTCAGCCCCAGCATTTT. Residues: CASSPRQGGQPQHF.

The rearrangement joins TRBV7-7 to TRBJ2-2; a weak D match, TRBD2 (5 bases). There are 15 residues in the CDR3. Germline CDR1 is SSHAT and CDR2 is FNYEAQ (reference sequence). V lost 3 bases to trimming and J lost 3 bases, with 11 bases between them. The CDR3 loop is CASSFGLLDTGELFF. CDR3 bases: TGTGCCAGCAGCTTCGGACTGCTCGACACCGGGGAGCTGTTTTTT.

This clone was picked up a small number of times. V usage is TRBV19 and J usage is TRBJ2-3; weak D call: TRBD2 (7 bases). V was clipped by 7 bases and J by 0 bases, with 14 bases between them. The CDR3 spans 15 residues. Germline V gene sequence: CDR1 LNHDA, CDR2 SQIVND (reference sequence). The CDR3 DNA sequence: TGTGCCAGTAAGGTCGGGGGGCCAAGCACAGATACGCAGTATTTT. It encodes CASKVGGPSTDTQYF.

The chain couples TRBV2 to TRBJ2-2, with TRBD2 as a possible D gene (5 bases). CDR1 SNHLY and CDR2 FYNNEI come from the germline V gene. V lost 7 bases to trimming and J lost 6 bases, with 15 bases between them. This CDR3 has 14 residues. The CDR3 DNA follows: TGTGCCAGCAAGATCGGAGGAGCGGCCGGGGAGCTGTTTTTT. As protein: CASKIGGAAGELFF. Full variable domain (rest looked up from reference TRBV2 and TRBJ2-2): EPEVTQTPSHQVTQMGQEVILRCVPISNHLYFYWYRQILGQKVEFLVSFYNNEISEKSEIFDDQFSVERPDGSNFTLKIRSTKLEDSAMYFCASKIGGAAGELFFGEGSRLTVL.

This clone was detected once. The DNA for the CDR3 is TGTGCCAGCAGCTTATGGACAGGGAGCTCCTACGAGCAGTACTTC. Translated, it gives CASSLWTGSSYEQYF. J is TRBJ2-7 and V is TRBV7-9; TRBD1 matches at 8 bases. This CDR3 has 15 amino acids. Germline-derived CDR1 and CDR2 are SEHNR and FQNEAQ (reference sequence). The V segment lost 2 bases and the J segment 0 bases; nucleotides outside the gene matches: 3.

The rearrangement uses TRBV7-9 and TRBJ2-3; 9 bases line up with TRBD2. Germline V gives CDR1 SEHNR, CDR2 FQNEAQ (reference sequence). This CDR3 has 14 residues. V lost 5 bases, J lost 2 bases, and 2 bases stayed unmatched. The CDR3 nucleotides are TGTGCCAGCAGCAAGGGACTAGCCACAGATACGCAGTATTTT. It yields the protein CASSKGLATDTQYF. Together with reference TRBV7-9 and TRBJ2-3, the CDR3 gives the full variable domain: DTGVSQNPRHKITKRGQNVTFRCDPISEHNRLYWYRQTLGQGPEFLTYFQNEAQLEKSRLLSDRFSAERPKGSFSTLEIQRTEQGDSAMYLCASSKGLATDTQYFGPGTRLTVL.

This clone was observed once. V is TRBV6-1 and J is TRBJ1-5, with a weak D call TRBD1 (5 bases). Deletions cut 5 bases from V and 4 bases from J, with 9 bases between. The CDR3 spans 13 residues. CDR1 MNHNS and CDR2 SASEGT come from the germline V gene. The DNA of the CDR3 is TGTGCCAGCAGTAAAACAGGAAATCAGCCCCAGCATTTT. It specifies CASSKTGNQPQHF.

The chain is built from TRBV25-1 and TRBJ1-2; TRBD1 agrees at 7 bases. Germline V gene sequence: CDR1 MGHDK, CDR2 SYGVNS. The CDR3 spans 15 residues. V lost 6 bases and J lost 8; bases outside the gene matches: 15. In nucleotides, the CDR3 is TGTGCCAGCAGGGGGGGCATGGAGGGGGCAGTCGGCTACACCTTC. Its translation: CASRGGMEGAVGYTF.

The rearrangement uses TRBV27 and TRBJ1-5, with 10 bases aligning to TRBD1. The junction had 5 bases not matched to a gene; V was cut back by 5 bases and J by 4 bases. The CDR3 consists of 15 residues. Germline CDR1 reads MNHEY; CDR2 reads SMNVEV (reference sequence). This CDR3 reads CASSAGQGRNQPQHF. The DNA of the CDR3 is TGTGCCAGCAGTGCGGGACAGGGGCGGAATCAGCCCCAGCATTTT.

The CDR3 spells CASSSRGSNEKLFF. CDR3 nucleotide sequence: TGTGCCAGCAGCTCTCGCGGTTCGAATGAAAAACTGTTTTTT. V gene TRBV5-6 combines with J gene TRBJ1-4; D remains ambiguous. The CDR3 is 14 residues long. From germline, CDR1 is SGHDT and CDR2 YYEEEE. V dropped 3 bases and J dropped 5 bases, with 11 bases sitting between them.

The chain employs TRBV5-1 and TRBJ2-1; 13 positions match TRBD2. The germline V gene has CDR1 SGHRS and CDR2 YFSETQ. Trimming removed 7 bases from V and 10 bases from J; junction bases left unmatched: 5. This CDR3 spans 13 amino acids. The CDR3 DNA reads TGCGCCAGCCGGACTAGCGGGGGTGGGGAGCAGTTCTTC. Translation: CASRTSGGGEQFF.

This clone was seen only once. J is TRBJ2-1 and V is TRBV18; TRBD2 matches 7 bases. J was trimmed by 6 bases and V by 4 bases; bases with no gene match: 6. Germline V gene lookup returns CDR1 KGHSH and CDR2 LQKENI. There are 14 residues in the CDR3. In DNA form, the CDR3 reads TGTGCCAGCTCACGAACTAGCGCCTTCAATGAGCAGTTCTTC. This sequence encodes CASSRTSAFNEQFF.

This chain joins TRBV6-6 and TRBJ1-4; D is unclear. Germline V gene sequence: CDR1 MNHNY, CDR2 SVGAGI (reference sequence). The V and J ends lost 8 bases and 8 bases respectively, with 15 bases between them. CDR3 length equals 13 residues. CDR3 sequence (DNA): TGTGCCAGCCGGAGAATCAGAGGAGAAAAACTGTTTTTT. Protein product: CASRRIRGEKLFF.